These T cell receptor beta chains were read from a single sample in a study of cytomegalovirus exposure and HLA in healthy donors. Method: immunoSEQ multiplex PCR; TCRdb's copy keeps in-frame clones and lacks some. The table records over 85,000 clones, approximately 71% of them present only once. The specimen sequenced was PBMCs. These TCRs come from a male donor in good health and CMV-seropositive. The CDR3 runs from the conserved cysteine through the conserved F or W. Fields, in order: V gene, clone size, J gene, CDR3 length, D gene, CDR3 DNA, CDR3 protein. D genes are given only for firm matches. The size field is filled for only some rows; it gives once, few, many or a size class.

V gene: TRBV19
clone size: few
J gene: TRBJ2-4
CDR3 length: 14
D gene: NA
CDR3 DNA: TGTGCCAGTAGTATTACGGCCCAAAGGGGGATTCAGTACTTC
CDR3 protein: CASSITAQRGIQYF

V gene: TRBV28
clone size: NA
J gene: TRBJ1-2
CDR3 length: 15
D gene: TRBD1
CDR3 DNA: TGTGCCAGCAGTCCCGGGACAGGGGTCAGGAATGGCTACACCTTC
CDR3 protein: CASSPGTGVRNGYTF

V gene: TRBV6-5
clone size: few
J gene: TRBJ2-7
CDR3 length: 14
D gene: TRBD2
CDR3 DNA: TGTGCCAGCAGTCATAGCGGGAAAAGGGCCGAGCAGTACTTC
CDR3 protein: CASSHSGKRAEQYF

V gene: TRBV7-2
clone size: NA
J gene: TRBJ2-2
CDR3 length: 15
D gene: NA
CDR3 DNA: TGTGCCAGCAGCTTACGCCGGGTGAACACCGGGGAGCTGTTTTTT
CDR3 protein: CASSLRRVNTGELFF

V gene: TRBV7-2
clone size: medium-sized
J gene: TRBJ2-7
CDR3 length: 15
D gene: NA
CDR3 DNA: TGTGCCAGCAGCCCAGGCCCGGGGGACCCCTACGAGCAGTACTTC
CDR3 protein: CASSPGPGDPYEQYF

V gene: TRBV27
clone size: few
J gene: TRBJ1-1
CDR3 length: 14
D gene: NA
CDR3 DNA: TGTGCCAGCAGTTATACAGGGAGATGGACTGAAGCTTTCTTT
CDR3 protein: CASSYTGRWTEAFF

V gene: TRBV28
clone size: once
J gene: TRBJ2-7
CDR3 length: 13
D gene: NA
CDR3 DNA: TGTGCCAGCAGAGCGGACCTTCCCTACGAGCAGTACTTC
CDR3 protein: CASRADLPYEQYF

V gene: TRBV7-2
clone size: few
J gene: TRBJ2-1
CDR3 length: 14
D gene: TRBD2
CDR3 DNA: TGTGCCACCGTATCGCGGGGGTCCTACAATGAGCAGTTCTTC
CDR3 protein: CATVSRGSYNEQFF

V gene: TRBV27
clone size: NA
J gene: TRBJ2-7
CDR3 length: 13
D gene: NA
CDR3 DNA: TGTGCCAGCCAGGGAGGAGGCTTCTACGAGCAGTACTTC
CDR3 protein: CASQGGGFYEQYF

V gene: TRBV6-1
clone size: few
J gene: TRBJ1-5
CDR3 length: 14
D gene: TRBD1
CDR3 DNA: TGTGCCAGCAGTTCGGGACAGGGTTCTCAGCCCCAGCATTTT
CDR3 protein: CASSSGQGSQPQHF

V gene: TRBV28
clone size: NA
J gene: TRBJ2-4
CDR3 length: 13
D gene: NA
CDR3 DNA: TGTGCCAGCAGACGCCGGGACACAGGCGTTCAGTACTTC
CDR3 protein: CASRRRDTGVQYF

V gene: TRBV27
clone size: many
J gene: TRBJ2-3
CDR3 length: 17
D gene: TRBD2
CDR3 DNA: TGTGCCAGCAGTTTTTCCACTAGCGGAGGGCTTTCAGATACGCAGTATTTT
CDR3 protein: CASSFSTSGGLSDTQYF

V gene: TRBV7-2
clone size: NA
J gene: TRBJ2-7
CDR3 length: 16
D gene: TRBD2
CDR3 DNA: TGTGCCAGCAGCCCGGGGGGGGGACTAGCGTTCTACGAGCAGTACTTC
CDR3 protein: CASSPGGGLAFYEQYF

V gene: TRBV28
clone size: NA
J gene: TRBJ2-1
CDR3 length: 12
D gene: NA
CDR3 DNA: TGTGCCACCGAACAGAAGGGAGGCGAGCAGTTCTTC
CDR3 protein: CATEQKGGEQFF

V gene: TRBV28
clone size: NA
J gene: TRBJ2-7
CDR3 length: 13
D gene: NA
CDR3 DNA: TGTGCCAGCAGTTTAGGGAGACCTTACGAGCAGTACTTC
CDR3 protein: CASSLGRPYEQYF

V gene: TRBV30
clone size: NA
J gene: TRBJ1-6
CDR3 length: 13
D gene: NA
CDR3 DNA: TGTGCCTCCACTCGTACAGATAATTCACCCCTCCACTTT
CDR3 protein: CASTRTDNSPLHF

V gene: TRBV15
clone size: NA
J gene: TRBJ1-4
CDR3 length: 15
D gene: NA
CDR3 DNA: TGTGCCACCTATGACCGGGGGGCCCTAAATGAAAAACTGTTTTTT
CDR3 protein: CATYDRGALNEKLFF

V gene: TRBV30
clone size: NA
J gene: TRBJ1-4
CDR3 length: 15
D gene: NA
CDR3 DNA: TGTGCCTGGAGTGGTTTTTCCCTCGGAGGGGAAAAACTGTTTTTT
CDR3 protein: CAWSGFSLGGEKLFF

V gene: TRBV4-1
clone size: once
J gene: TRBJ2-3
CDR3 length: 17
D gene: TRBD2
CDR3 DNA: TGCGCCAGCAGCCCCTCCGGGACTAGCGGTTTTACAGATACGCAGTATTTT
CDR3 protein: CASSPSGTSGFTDTQYF

V gene: TRBV21-1
clone size: NA
J gene: TRBJ2-4
CDR3 length: 14
D gene: NA
CDR3 DNA: TGTGCCAGCAGGGAGGGACTAGCCAAAAACATTCAGTACTTC
CDR3 protein: CASREGLAKNIQYF

V gene: TRBV5-4
clone size: NA
J gene: TRBJ2-2
CDR3 length: 16
D gene: NA
CDR3 DNA: TGTGCCAGCAGCTCATGGGGTAGCGGGAACACCGGGGAGCTGTTTTTT
CDR3 protein: CASSSWGSGNTGELFF

V gene: TRBV7-9
clone size: few
J gene: TRBJ2-5
CDR3 length: 16
D gene: TRBD2
CDR3 DNA: TGTGCCAGCAGCAGAGGGGCTAGCGGGAGTGGGGAGACCCAGTACTTC
CDR3 protein: CASSRGASGSGETQYF

V gene: TRBV7-8
clone size: NA
J gene: TRBJ2-7
CDR3 length: 13
D gene: NA
CDR3 DNA: TGTGCCAGCAGCTTAGGCAGGGGTGGCGAGCAGTACTTC
CDR3 protein: CASSLGRGGEQYF

V gene: TRBV11-3
clone size: NA
J gene: TRBJ2-7
CDR3 length: 15
D gene: TRBD2
CDR3 DNA: TGTGCCAGCAGCAAGACTAGCGGGAGTTCCTACGAGCAGTACTTC
CDR3 protein: CASSKTSGSSYEQYF

V gene: TRBV28
clone size: few
J gene: TRBJ2-3
CDR3 length: 15
D gene: TRBD2
CDR3 DNA: TGTGCCAGCACCCCAGAAGGACTAGGGACAGATACGCAGTATTTT
CDR3 protein: CASTPEGLGTDTQYF

V gene: TRBV9
clone size: NA
J gene: TRBJ2-6
CDR3 length: 20
D gene: TRBD1
CDR3 DNA: TGTGCCAGCAGCGCCCGGACAGGGGGCTTCTTGATGGTTGGGGCCAACGTCCTGACTTTC
CDR3 protein: CASSARTGGFLMVGANVLTF

V gene: TRBV6-1
clone size: NA
J gene: TRBJ2-5
CDR3 length: 14
D gene: TRBD2
CDR3 DNA: TGTGCCAGCAGTGGGGGGCTAGCGGGAGGTAGCCAGTACTTC
CDR3 protein: CASSGGLAGGSQYF

V gene: TRBV18
clone size: few
J gene: TRBJ2-7
CDR3 length: 14
D gene: TRBD1
CDR3 DNA: TGTGCCAGCTCACCCGGACAGGGGGCAGGGGAGCAGTACTTC
CDR3 protein: CASSPGQGAGEQYF

V gene: TRBV5-1
clone size: NA
J gene: TRBJ2-7
CDR3 length: 15
D gene: TRBD2
CDR3 DNA: TGCGCCAGCAGCCCCAATAGCGGGAGGGCCTACGAGCAGTACTTC
CDR3 protein: CASSPNSGRAYEQYF

V gene: TRBV6-1
clone size: NA
J gene: TRBJ2-3
CDR3 length: 16
D gene: NA
CDR3 DNA: TGTGCCAGCAGTGAATTTGCTGGGAGCTTAACAGATACGCAGTATTTT
CDR3 protein: CASSEFAGSLTDTQYF

V gene: TRBV4-1
clone size: NA
J gene: TRBJ2-1
CDR3 length: 15
D gene: NA
CDR3 DNA: TGCGCCAGCAGCCTAACAGGGAGCTCCTACAATGAGCAGTTCTTC
CDR3 protein: CASSLTGSSYNEQFF

V gene: TRBV6-1
clone size: NA
J gene: TRBJ2-3
CDR3 length: 16
D gene: TRBD2
CDR3 DNA: TGTGCCAGCAGTGAGTCGGGACTAGCGGGAACAGATACGCAGTATTTT
CDR3 protein: CASSESGLAGTDTQYF

V gene: TRBV28
clone size: NA
J gene: TRBJ1-6
CDR3 length: 14
D gene: NA
CDR3 DNA: TGTGCCAGCAGTTTACAGGGAAATAATTCACCCCTCCACTTT
CDR3 protein: CASSLQGNNSPLHF

V gene: TRBV5-5
clone size: NA
J gene: TRBJ1-4
CDR3 length: 15
D gene: NA
CDR3 DNA: TGTGCCAGCAGCTTGCAGGTGTCAACTAATGAAAAACTGTTTTTT
CDR3 protein: CASSLQVSTNEKLFF

V gene: TRBV7-2
clone size: NA
J gene: TRBJ1-4
CDR3 length: 12
D gene: NA
CDR3 DNA: TGTGCCAGCAGCTCCTCTGATGAAAAACTGTTTTTT
CDR3 protein: CASSSSDEKLFF

V gene: TRBV28
clone size: NA
J gene: TRBJ2-2
CDR3 length: 13
D gene: NA
CDR3 DNA: TGTGCCACTTATCGGAGGGCACTTGGGGAGCTGTTTTTT
CDR3 protein: CATYRRALGELFF

V gene: TRBV28
clone size: NA
J gene: TRBJ1-1
CDR3 length: 15
D gene: NA
CDR3 DNA: TGTGCCAGCAGTTTATTGCAGGGGCGGAACACTGAAGCTTTCTTT
CDR3 protein: CASSLLQGRNTEAFF